This entry lists 30 T cell receptor beta chains sequenced from one sample in a study of T cells in Graves' hyperthyroidism and ophthalmopathy (dated 2019 in TCRdb). Library method: multiplex PCR. This sample was sequenced with an Illumina HiSeq 2000. The TCR beta CDR3 regions were amplified from RNA transcripts. The TCR CDR3 was subjected to a first round of RT-PCR using the HTBI primer set and the Qiagen OneStep RT-PCR kit. In-frame beta chains were kept once TCRdb had trimmed the public reads at Q25 with fastp and called clones with MiXCR. Entries are consolidated by CDR3 protein sequence, retaining the most common genes and DNA. The sample has nearly 750,000 distinct CDR3 sequences on record, around 40% of them singletons. In total, the top ten clones hold about a third of the sample. The sample was blood. These TCRs come from a woman aged 40 to 55 with Graves' hyperthyroidism.

J is TRBJ1-4 and V is TRBV25-1; weak D call: TRBD1 (5 bases). The CDR3 contains 14 residues. CDR1 and CDR2 from the germline V gene are MGHDK and SYGVNS. V gave up 6 bases and J gave up 3 bases, with 11 bases separating them. The CDR3, as DNA: TGTGCCAGCAGAAGATCGACAGCTAATGAAAAACTGTTTTTT. Translated: CASRRSTANEKLFF.

A word on this clonotype: This sequence may be a read error, since a much larger clone differs from it by one base. V is TRBV7-2 and J is TRBJ1-1, with D unresolved. Trimming removed 7 bases from V and 1 base from J, with 10 bases in between. CDR3 length: 13 residues. CDR1 is SGHTA and CDR2 is FQGNSA in the germline V gene. CDR3: CASNDHKNTEAFF. In DNA, the CDR3 is TGTGCCAGCAACGACCACAAGAACACTGAAGCTTTCTTT.

The V and J genes are TRBV10-3 and TRBJ2-7; 10 nucleotides match TRBD1. The CDR3 runs to 15 residues. The J segment lost 4 bases and the V segment lost 10 bases, leaving 13 bases of the junction unmatched. Germline V gives CDR1 ENHRY, CDR2 SYGVKD. This chain's CDR3 is CASTKKPGQGYEQYF. CDR3 DNA: TGTGCCAGCACCAAAAAACCGGGACAGGGGTACGAGCAGTACTTC.

This clonotype was counted ten times or more. This chain uses TRBV10-1 with TRBJ2-7; D perhaps matches TRBD2 (6 bases). The CDR3 contains 14 residues. Germline assignment: CDR1 WNHNN and CDR2 SYGVQD (reference sequence). V was shortened by 2 bases and J by 2 bases, with 10 bases between the two germline ends. The CDR3: CASSEAGSTYEQYF. CDR3 sequence (DNA): TGCGCCAGCAGTGAGGCGGGGAGTACCTACGAGCAGTACTTC.

This clonotype appeared a few times. The rearrangement links TRBV5-8 to TRBJ2-5; D assignment may be TRBD1 or TRBD2 (6 bases each). The CDR3 covers 16 residues. The germline CDR1 and CDR2 sequences are SGHTS and YDEGEE. V shed 0 bases and J shed 5 bases, with 17 bases lying between them. CDR3 region: CASSLVRGVVAETQYF. CDR3 bases: TGTGCCAGCAGCTTGGTTAGGGGGGTTGTGGCCGAGACCCAGTACTTC.

V and J are TRBV20-1 and TRBJ2-2; D possibly corresponds to TRBD1 (7 bases). The V end lost 5 bases, the J end lost 1 base, and 23 bases lay between the germline ends. The CDR3 is made up of 18 amino acids. Per the germline V gene, CDR1 is DFQATT and CDR2 is SNEGSKA (reference sequence). The DNA for the CDR3 is TGCAGTGCTCTCAACGAAGACAGGGACTCCTGGAACACCGGGGAGCTGTTTTTT. Its protein product is CSALNEDRDSWNTGELFF.

This clonotype was counted ten times or more. The chain employs TRBV7-2 and TRBJ2-6; D gene ambiguous. With 5 bases removed from V and 0 bases from J, the gap between germline ends came to 14 bases. The CDR3 contains 17 residues. Germline V CDR1 and CDR2: SGHTA, FQGNSA. CDR3 residues: CASSGIGPTSGANVLTF. CDR3 nucleotide sequence: TGTGCCAGCAGCGGTATTGGACCGACCTCTGGGGCCAACGTCCTGACTTTC.

The chain uses TRBV15 and TRBJ2-7, with 8 bases lining up with TRBD1. V lost 3 bases to trimming and J lost 3 bases; unmatched junction nucleotides: 4. CDR1 and CDR2 (germline): LNHNV, YYDKDF (reference sequence). This CDR3 contains 14 residues. As DNA, the CDR3 is TGTGCCACCAGCAGCCAAGACAGGGGCTACGAGCAGTACTTC. This encodes CATSSQDRGYEQYF.

This clonotype has ten or more counts. The chain carries TRBV10-3 and TRBJ2-5, with 9 positions matching TRBD1. Trimming removed 4 bases from V and 4 bases from J; junction bases left unmatched: 13. In germline, CDR1 is ENHRY, CDR2 SYGVKD. The CDR3 totals 17 residues. CDR3 DNA sequence: TGTGCCATCAGTGTATCCCCCCAGGGACAGGGACTAGAGACCCAGTACTTC. This encodes CAISVSPQGQGLETQYF.

This clonotype was seen at least ten times. V usage is TRBV2 and J usage is TRBJ2-2; D gene unclear. Looked up from germline, CDR1 is SNHLY and CDR2 is FYNNEI. This CDR3 contains 17 residues. The ends were cut back, 7 bases at V and 1 base at J, with 19 bases in the middle. The CDR3 spells CASMDWSVPGNTGELFF. The CDR3 DNA reads TGTGCCAGCATGGATTGGAGCGTCCCTGGGAACACCGGGGAGCTGTTTTTT.

This clonotype was recorded a few times. An end of the junction does not agree with germline; a read error may underlie this. The chain couples TRBV20-1 to TRBJ2-5; 8 nucleotides line up with TRBD2. The CDR3 has 16 residues. The germline V gene encodes CDR1 DFQATT and CDR2 SNEGSKA (reference sequence). The CDR3 DNA reads TGCAGTGCTGGAGATCCGGGAGGGCCGGTAGAAGAGACCCAGTACTTC. Amino acids: CSAGDPGGPVEETQYF.

The chain has TRBV6-5 and TRBJ1-2; D gene ambiguous. Germline loops: CDR1 MNHEY, CDR2 SVGAGI. The CDR3 length is 16 residues. With 0 bases removed from V and 0 bases from J, the gap between germline ends came to 11 bases. The DNA of the CDR3 is TGTGCCAGCAGTTACTCGAGGGCAGGCCCTAACTATGGCTACACCTTC. Protein sequence: CASSYSRAGPNYGYTF.

V is TRBV5-1 and J is TRBJ1-4; no firm D call. The CDR3 is 15 amino acids. V gave up 4 bases and J gave up 4 bases, with 14 bases separating them. Germline V gives CDR1 SGHRS, CDR2 YFSETQ. The CDR3 nucleotides read TGCGCCAGCAGCACCCTCCGGGGTGGTAATGAAAAACTGTTTTTT. It specifies CASSTLRGGNEKLFF.

The chain couples TRBV7-2 to TRBJ2-5; 8 bases are a match to TRBD2. The CDR3 extends over 15 amino acids. The junction had 8 bases not matched to a gene; V was cut back by 3 bases and J by 5 bases. The germline CDR1 and CDR2 sequences are SGHTA and FQGNSA. The CDR3 nucleotides read TGTGCCAGCAGCTTGCGTAGCCCGGGGGGGGAGACCCAGTACTTC. This gives the protein CASSLRSPGGETQYF.

This clonotype was counted a few times. The chain joins TRBV2 to TRBJ2-7, with D perhaps TRBD2 (6 bases). Trimming removed 6 bases at V and 3 bases at J, with 15 bases between. From germline, CDR1 is SNHLY and CDR2 FYNNEI. This CDR3 spans 14 amino acids. CDR3: CASRRRLDYYEQYF. CDR3 DNA sequence: TGTGCCAGCAGGCGGCGACTAGATTACTACGAGCAGTACTTC.

Comments on this clonotype: One junction end does not reproduce the germline sequence, and a read error may be involved. This chain connects TRBV4-3 to TRBJ1-1; no firm D call. The CDR3 is made up of 13 amino acids. Germline CDR1 LGHNA, CDR2 YSLEER. CDR3 amino acids: CASSLQQNTEASF. CDR3 nucleotide sequence: TGCGCCAGCAGCTTACAGCAGAACACTGAAGCTTCCTTT.

This chain joins TRBV6-5 and TRBJ1-4; D is unclear. V was trimmed by 0 bases and J by 4 bases, leaving 15 bases between them. Germline loops: CDR1 MNHEY, CDR2 SVGAGI. This CDR3 spans 17 amino acids. The CDR3 reads CASSYSSVGTGNEKLFF. In nucleotides, the CDR3 is TGTGCCAGCAGTTACTCATCTGTCGGCACTGGTAATGAAAAACTGTTTTTT.

The sample holds a few counts of this clonotype. This sequence joins TRBV6-1 and TRBJ1-2; D may be TRBD1 (5 bases). Germline V CDR1 and CDR2: MNHNS, SASEGT. The CDR3 is 15 residues long. V lost 5 bases, J lost 8 bases, and 21 bases lay in between. The CDR3 loop reads CASSPRGGWARGYTF. The CDR3 DNA follows: TGTGCCAGCAGTCCTCGTGGGGGTTGGGCTCGCGGCTACACCTTC.

This clonotype has only a few counts. V gene TRBV7-2 combines with J gene TRBJ1-5; D ambiguous. The CDR3 runs 18 residues. V gave up 5 bases and J gave up 0 bases, with 20 bases separating them. The V gene's germline CDR1 is SGHTA and CDR2 FQGNSA. CDR3 coding DNA: TGTGCCAGCAGCCCCCCTATTTCTATCCCATATAGCAATCAGCCCCAGCATTTT. Translated: CASSPPISIPYSNQPQHF.

This clonotype appeared a few times. The chain recombines TRBV20-1 with TRBJ1-5; the D gene is possibly TRBD1 (5 bases). The V gene lost 6 bases and the J gene lost 7 bases, with 28 bases spanning the gap. Germline V gene data show CDR1 as DFQATT and CDR2 as SNEGSKA (reference sequence). This CDR3 comprises 17 residues. Here the CDR3 reads CSAGSGTVDLGGQPQHF. The CDR3, as DNA: TGCAGTGCGGGGTCCGGGACGGTAGACCTTGGGGGACAGCCCCAGCATTTT.

This clonotype was observed at least ten times. The rearrangement joins TRBV20-1 to TRBJ2-5; D unclear. The V gene lost 6 bases and the J gene lost 1 base, with 12 bases spanning the gap. Germline V gene lookup returns CDR1 DFQATT and CDR2 SNEGSKA (reference sequence). This CDR3 is 13 amino acids long. The CDR3 reads CSATFPLQETQYF. CDR3 sequence (DNA): TGCAGTGCCACCTTCCCACTCCAAGAGACCCAGTACTTC.

This clonotype was counted at least ten times. The chain has TRBV20-1 and TRBJ1-2; 7 nucleotides match TRBD1. Trimming took 0 bases from V and 13 from J; bases not matched to a gene: 5. CDR3 length equals 11 residues. Germline CDR1 DFQATT, CDR2 SNEGSKA (reference sequence). Written as DNA, the CDR3 is TGCAGTGCTAGAGATGGGAACAGGGGCACCTTC. This gives the protein CSARDGNRGTF.

Note on this clonotype: The junction and the germline gene differ at one end; a read error may be behind it. V usage is TRBV7-2 and J usage is TRBJ2-7; 9 nucleotides line up with TRBD1. The V gene's germline CDR1 is SGHTA and CDR2 FQGNSA. The CDR3 contains 15 residues. As DNA, the CDR3 is TGCGCCAGCAGCGTTGGACAGGGGAACGGGCGCGAGCAGTACTTC. This gives the protein CASSVGQGNGREQYF.

The rearrangement joins TRBV19 to TRBJ1-6; D may be TRBD1 (5 bases). The CDR3 consists of 14 residues. Deletions cut 11 bases from V and 4 bases from J, with 15 bases between. CDR1 and CDR2 (germline): LNHDA, SQIVND (reference sequence). The CDR3 here is CAWSSGGYNSPLHF. CDR3 coding DNA: TGTGCCTGGAGTTCGGGGGGGTATAATTCACCCCTCCACTTT.

This clonotype was observed at least ten times. This chain connects TRBV12-3 or TRBV12-4 to TRBJ2-2; weak D call: TRBD1 (5 bases). The CDR3 covers 15 residues. Trimming took 4 bases from V and 3 from J, leaving 12 bases between them. CDR3 region: CASSSYLQDTGELFF. CDR3 bases: TGTGCCAGCAGTTCCTACCTACAGGACACCGGGGAGCTGTTTTTT.

The chain carries TRBV27 and TRBJ2-7, with TRBD2 matching 8 bases. The J segment lost 0 bases and the V segment lost 5 bases, leaving 6 bases of the junction unmatched. Germline-derived CDR1 and CDR2 are MNHEY and SMNVEV (reference sequence). This CDR3 contains 15 residues. For the CDR3, the DNA is TGTGCCAGCAGTAAAACCGGGACTAGCTCCTACGAGCAGTACTTC. It encodes CASSKTGTSSYEQYF.

This clonotype was counted ten times or more. The rearrangement uses TRBV10-1 and TRBJ1-1; 9 positions match TRBD1. Germline CDR1 WNHNN, CDR2 SYGVQD (reference sequence). V lost 6 bases to trimming and J lost 4 bases; unmatched junction nucleotides: 9. The CDR3 spans 15 residues. CDR3 amino acids: CASSKSGTGFTEAFF. The CDR3 DNA is TGCGCCAGCAGCAAATCCGGGACAGGGTTCACTGAAGCTTTCTTT.

This clonotype appeared a few times. V gene TRBV20-1 combines with J gene TRBJ1-1, with 11 bases that match TRBD1. This CDR3 has 15 amino acids. The germline V gene encodes CDR1 DFQATT and CDR2 SNEGSKA (reference sequence). Losses at the gene ends were 5 bases for V and 3 bases for J; bases not matched to a gene: 8. CDR3 loop: CSAADRGLRDTEAFF. As DNA, the CDR3 is TGCAGTGCTGCGGACAGGGGGCTGAGGGACACTGAAGCTTTCTTT.

This clonotype was observed a few times. V gene TRBV12-3 or TRBV12-4 combines with J gene TRBJ2-3; 11 bases match TRBD2. V shed 6 bases, J shed 0 bases, and the junction held 2 bases outside the gene matches. This CDR3 region has 15 residues. For the CDR3, the DNA is TGTGCCAGCAGGCGGACTAGCGGGAGCACAGATACGCAGTATTTT. This translates into CASRRTSGSTDTQYF.

The rearrangement uses TRBV20-1 and TRBJ2-7; TRBD2 is a possible D gene (5 bases). V lost 3 bases and J lost 3, with 15 bases in between. This CDR3 is 14 amino acids long. Germline loops: CDR1 DFQATT, CDR2 SNEGSKA (reference sequence). CDR3 protein: CSASNLASGYEQYF. The CDR3 nucleotides are TGCAGTGCTAGTAATCTAGCTTCGGGCTACGAGCAGTACTTC.